This TCR beta chain was identified in a study of blood T cell repertoires in COVID-19. Study-level information: Among Cohort 3 donors, those recovered had two negative PCRs, clearance, or symptom resolution. The United States, Italy and Spain were the sources of the acute and convalescent COVID-19 samples.

V lost 5 bases to trimming and J lost 0 bases; unmatched junction nucleotides: 7. This CDR3 comprises 16 residues. Germline CDR1 LNHDA, CDR2 SQIVND (reference sequence). Participants were aged about 18 to 100 years from about two dozen US areas. Original processing methods: Quantification of nucleated cells was approximated via reference gene primer amplification. Clones were read by immunoSEQ multiplex PCR, and TCRdb kept only the in-frame ones, dropping some. V, J and clone size reflect that table, while D and trimming were determined from the DNA. This table has over 200,000 clones, less than 90% appearing once. This clone has a count of ten or more.

The chain has TRBV19 and TRBJ1-5; 7 nucleotides agree with TRBD1. The sequenced material came from PBMCs or T cells enriched from blood (not recorded which). The receptor comes from a woman aged 45-65 years in a cohort exposed to, infected with or recovered from COVID-19 (not recorded which). CDR3 sequence (DNA): TGTGCCAGTAGTCTCGACGGGACAGCTAGCAATCAGCCCCAGCATTTT. Protein sequence: CASSLDGTASNQPQHF.